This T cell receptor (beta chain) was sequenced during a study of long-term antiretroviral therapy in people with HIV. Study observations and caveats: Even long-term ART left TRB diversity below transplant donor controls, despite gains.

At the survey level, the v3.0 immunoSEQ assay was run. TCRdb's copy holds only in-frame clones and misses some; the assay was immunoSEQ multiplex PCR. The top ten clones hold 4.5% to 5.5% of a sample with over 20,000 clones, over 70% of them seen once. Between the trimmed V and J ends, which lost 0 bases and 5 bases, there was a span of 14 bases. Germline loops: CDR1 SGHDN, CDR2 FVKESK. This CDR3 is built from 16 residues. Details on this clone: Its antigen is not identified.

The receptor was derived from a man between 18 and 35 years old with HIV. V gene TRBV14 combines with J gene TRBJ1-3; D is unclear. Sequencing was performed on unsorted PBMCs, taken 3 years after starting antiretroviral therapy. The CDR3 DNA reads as TGTGCCAGCAGCCAAGAGACCCCGGTCCGGAGAAACACCATATATTTT. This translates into CASSQETPVRRNTIYF.